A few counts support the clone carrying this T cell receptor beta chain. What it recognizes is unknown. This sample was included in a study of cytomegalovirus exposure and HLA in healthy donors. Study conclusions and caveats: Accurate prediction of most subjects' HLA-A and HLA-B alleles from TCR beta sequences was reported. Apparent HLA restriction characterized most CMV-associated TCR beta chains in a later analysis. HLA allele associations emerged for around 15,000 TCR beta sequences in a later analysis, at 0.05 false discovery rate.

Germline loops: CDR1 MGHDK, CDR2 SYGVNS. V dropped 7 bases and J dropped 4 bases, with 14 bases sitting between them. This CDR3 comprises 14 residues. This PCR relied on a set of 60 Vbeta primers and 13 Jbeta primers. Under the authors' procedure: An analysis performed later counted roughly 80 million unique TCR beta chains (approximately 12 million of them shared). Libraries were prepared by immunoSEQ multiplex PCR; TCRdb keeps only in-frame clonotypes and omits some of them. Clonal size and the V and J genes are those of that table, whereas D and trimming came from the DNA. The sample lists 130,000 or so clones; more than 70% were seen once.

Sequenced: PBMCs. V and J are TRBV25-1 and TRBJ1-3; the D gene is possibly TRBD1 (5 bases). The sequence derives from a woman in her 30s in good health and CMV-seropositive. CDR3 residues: CASNPTEEGNTIYF. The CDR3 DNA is TGTGCCAGCAACCCGACAGAGGAAGGAAACACCATATATTTT.